Below, 21 T cell receptor beta chains from the same sample are listed, as sequenced in a study of Graves' ophthalmopathy and Graves' hyperthyroidism. Amplification of the TCR beta CDR3 regions used RNA transcripts (as template). HTBI primers were employed in first-round RT-PCR, then a second-round multiplex PCR followed. MiXCR was run by TCRdb on the multiplex PCR reads, yielding one entry per CDR3 protein. The sample contains almost 750,000 distinct CDR3 sequences, 40% of which appear only once. The sample taken for sequencing was peripheral blood. The receptor set was obtained from an adult man with Graves' ophthalmopathy.

The gene calls are TRBV20-1 and TRBJ1-1, with D unclear. Germline V gives CDR1 DFQATT, CDR2 SNEGSKA (reference sequence). CDR3 size: 11 residues. Trimming took off 1 base at V and 7 bases at J, with 7 bases between the two ends. The CDR3 nucleotides are TGCAGTGCTAGAGGACACGATGAAGCTTTCTTT. Amino acids: CSARGHDEAFF.

V usage is TRBV7-9 and J usage is TRBJ2-5, with 11 bases fitting TRBD1. This CDR3 spans 16 amino acids. V trimming: 3 bases; J trimming: 4 bases; junction bases outside the gene matches: 7. In germline, CDR1 is SEHNR, CDR2 FQNEAQ (reference sequence). The CDR3 reads CASSLGGQGALETQYF. The CDR3 region has the DNA TGTGCCAGCAGCTTGGGTGGACAGGGGGCTTTAGAGACCCAGTACTTC.

The gene calls are TRBV10-3 and TRBJ2-7; D perhaps matches TRBD1 (6 bases). Germline V gene lookup returns CDR1 ENHRY and CDR2 SYGVKD. V was shortened by 6 bases and J by 2 bases, with 8 bases between the two germline ends. The CDR3 spans 12 residues. The DNA of the CDR3 is TGTGCCATCAGAACAGGGACCTACGAGCAGTACTTC. Protein sequence: CAIRTGTYEQYF.

There are many counts of this clonotype. This sequence joins TRBV2 and TRBJ2-5, with TRBD1 matching 10 bases. CDR1 SNHLY and CDR2 FYNNEI come from the germline V gene. The CDR3 covers 15 residues. V lost 6 bases, J lost 5 bases, and 9 bases stayed unmatched. CDR3 sequence: CASSRDRGERETQYF. CDR3 bases: TGTGCCAGCAGCCGGGACAGGGGAGAGCGCGAGACCCAGTACTTC.

For this clonotype: This is likely a read error, given that the CDR3 carries no conserved phenylalanine or tryptophan at its end. The chain combines TRBV24-1 with TRBJ1-5; TRBD1 agrees at 7 bases. The germline CDR1 and CDR2 sequences are KGHDR and SFDVKD. The CDR3 extends over 14 amino acids. The CDR3 sequence: CASSDRASNQPQHS. CDR3 bases: TGTGCCAGCAGTGACAGGGCCAGCAATCAGCCCCAGCATTCT.

In this sample, this clonotype turned up once. This chain connects TRBV7-2 to TRBJ1-2; D gene unclear. The CDR3 runs to 13 residues. V lost 3 bases to trimming and J lost 10 bases, with 15 bases between them. The germline CDR1 and CDR2 sequences are SGHTA and FQGNSA. The CDR3 sequence: CASSFSPEHDYTF. The CDR3 nucleotides are TGTGCCAGCAGCTTTAGTCCGGAACATGACTACACCTTC.

The rearrangement joins TRBV7-9 to TRBJ1-1; no clear D gene. Germline V lookup: CDR1 SEHNR, CDR2 FQNEAQ (reference sequence). V lost 2 bases and J 6 bases, leaving 10 bases between the germline ends. The CDR3 covers 13 residues. Written as DNA, the CDR3 is TGTGCCAGCAGCTTAATATTTGGATCTGAAGCTTTCTTT. Amino acids: CASSLIFGSEAFF.

The V call is TRBV29-1, the J call TRBJ2-5, with D possibly TRBD1 on 6 matching bases. The germline gives CDR1 SQVTM, CDR2 ANQGSEA. CDR3 length: 15 residues. Trimming shortened V by 5 bases and J by 1 base, and 17 bases separated the two germline ends. In DNA, the CDR3 is TGCAGCGTTTCAGTTGGGGGCCGATTCCAAGAGACCCAGTACTTC. It translates to CSVSVGGRFQETQYF.

The rearrangement links TRBV6-1 to TRBJ2-5, with TRBD2 matching over 12 bases. Germline CDR1 reads MNHNS; CDR2 reads SASEGT. J gave up 5 bases and V 5 bases, and 21 bases lay outside the gene matches. The CDR3 length is 20 residues. The DNA of the CDR3 is TGTGCCAGCAGTCAGACCCTAGGACTAGCGGGACGACATAACGGGGAGACCCAGTACTTC. The encoded protein is CASSQTLGLAGRHNGETQYF.

The V and J genes are TRBV7-2 and TRBJ1-1, with 8 nucleotides matching TRBD1. The V and J ends lost 5 bases and 4 bases, in that order; junction bases with no gene match: 12. CDR1 and CDR2 (germline): SGHTA, FQGNSA. CDR3 length: 16 residues. The CDR3 loop reads CASSQQGDPGSTEAFF. CDR3 DNA sequence: TGTGCCAGCAGCCAACAGGGGGACCCAGGGAGCACTGAAGCTTTCTTT.

The gene calls are TRBV20-1 and TRBJ2-7, with 8 bases matching TRBD1. The CDR3 covers 14 residues. Losses at the gene ends were 5 bases for V and 1 base for J; bases not matched to a gene: 7. The germline CDR1 and CDR2 sequences are DFQATT and SNEGSKA (reference sequence). CDR3 nucleotides: TGCAGTGCTCGCCTGACAGGGGATTCCTACGAGCAGTACTTC. It is translated as CSARLTGDSYEQYF.

This chain joins TRBV7-6 and TRBJ2-7; D possibly uses TRBD1 or TRBD2 (5 bases each). The CDR3 totals 14 residues. CDR1 SGHVS and CDR2 FNYEAQ come from the germline V gene. Trimming left V 6 bases short and J 0 bases short, with 12 bases between. In DNA, the CDR3 is TGTGCCAGCAGTGGGACGGCTGGCTCCTACGAGCAGTACTTC. Its protein is CASSGTAGSYEQYF.

The rearrangement links TRBV16 to TRBJ1-1, with TRBD1 matching over 7 bases. The CDR3 runs 17 residues. The germline V gene encodes CDR1 KGHSY and CDR2 FQNENV. J gave up 1 base and V 2 bases, and 10 bases lay outside the gene matches. CDR3 DNA: TGTGCCAGCAGCCAAGGCAATACCGGGACAGCGAACACTGAAGCTTTCTTT. Translating gives CASSQGNTGTANTEAFF.

Here the CDR3 reads CASSYSGGSGHGYTF. DNA for the CDR3: TGTGCCAGCAGTTACTCGGGTGGGTCGGGCCATGGCTACACCTTC. V usage is TRBV6-2 or TRBV6-3 and J usage is TRBJ1-2, with D hard to call. This CDR3 is built from 15 residues. The V and J ends lost 0 bases and 6 bases respectively, with 14 bases between them. Per germline, CDR1 MNHEY and CDR2 SVGEGT.

This clonotype was detected many times. J is TRBJ1-2 and V is TRBV2, with D possibly TRBD1 on 5 matching bases. The germline V gene has CDR1 SNHLY and CDR2 FYNNEI. The CDR3 loop spans 13 amino acids. Trimming pared 8 bases from V and 3 bases from J, leaving 13 bases between. CDR3 in amino acids: CASAGTSHYGYTF. The CDR3 bases are TGTGCCAGCGCAGGGACGTCGCACTATGGCTACACCTTC.

V and J are TRBV11-2 and TRBJ1-3; tentatively, D is TRBD1 (6 bases). V shed 3 bases and J shed 4 bases, with 10 bases lying between them. This CDR3 spans 14 amino acids. In germline, CDR1 is SGHAT, CDR2 FQNNGV. Written as DNA, the CDR3 is TGTGCCAGCAGCTTCACAGGGCTCGGAAACACCATATATTTT. The encoded protein is CASSFTGLGNTIYF.

In this sample, this clonotype turned up a few times. V gene TRBV5-4 combines with J gene TRBJ2-5; 8 nucleotides align to TRBD1. The CDR3 is made up of 16 amino acids. The V and J ends lost 4 bases and 5 bases, in that order; junction bases with no gene match: 13. CDR1 and CDR2 (germline): SGHNT, YYREEE (reference sequence). The CDR3 DNA reads TGTGCCAGCAGCCTCACTACAGGGGGAGGTTGGGAGACCCAGTACTTC. Amino acids: CASSLTTGGGWETQYF.

This sequence joins TRBV12-3 or TRBV12-4 and TRBJ2-5; no firm D call. This CDR3 has 14 residues. The V end lost 4 bases, the J end lost 4 bases, and 13 bases lay between the germline ends. This CDR3 reads CASSYLKSPETQYF. CDR3 DNA: TGTGCCAGCAGTTACCTGAAAAGCCCAGAGACCCAGTACTTC.

This clonotype was recorded at least ten times. This chain connects TRBV15 to TRBJ1-2; D call uncertain. Germline V gene data show CDR1 as LNHNV and CDR2 as YYDKDF (reference sequence). The CDR3 is made up of 15 amino acids. V dropped 0 bases and J dropped 3 bases, with 11 bases sitting between them. The CDR3 region is CATSRDKVGHYGYTF. CDR3 nucleotide sequence: TGTGCCACCAGCAGAGATAAAGTAGGGCACTATGGCTACACCTTC.

The CDR3 sequence: CASSRLGGTDEKLFF. The CDR3, as DNA: TGTGCCAGCAGCCGCCTTGGGGGGACGGACGAAAAACTGTTTTTT. V is TRBV7-9 and J is TRBJ1-4; perhaps TRBD1 as D (5 bases). V dropped 5 bases and J dropped 8 bases, with 18 bases sitting between them. The germline V gene encodes CDR1 SEHNR and CDR2 FQNEAQ (reference sequence). CDR3 length equals 15 residues.

Points on this clonotype: A much larger clone lies a single base off, so this may be a read error. The chain links TRBV7-9 to TRBJ2-7; D perhaps matches TRBD1 (6 bases). CDR1 and CDR2 from the germline V gene are SEHNR and FQNEAQ (reference sequence). This CDR3 comprises 13 residues. This chain's CDR3 is CAGSTPTGIRRDF. CDR3 bases: TGTGCCGGCAGCACTCCTACAGGGATCCGAAGGGACTTC. Drawing the rest from reference TRBV7-9 and TRBJ2-7, the complete variable domain is DTGVSQNPRHKITKRGQNVTFRCDPISEHNRLYWYRQTLGQGPEFLTYFQNEAQLEKSRLLSDRFSAERPKGSFSTLEIQRTEQGDSAMYLCAGSTPTGIRRDFGPGTRLTVT.